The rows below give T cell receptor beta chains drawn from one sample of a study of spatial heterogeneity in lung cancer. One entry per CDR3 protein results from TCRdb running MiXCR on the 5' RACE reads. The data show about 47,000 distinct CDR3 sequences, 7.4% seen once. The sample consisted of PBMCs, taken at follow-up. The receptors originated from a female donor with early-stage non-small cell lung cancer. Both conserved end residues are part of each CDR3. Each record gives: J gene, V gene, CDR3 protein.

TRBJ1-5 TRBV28 CASSLYSYSNQPQHF
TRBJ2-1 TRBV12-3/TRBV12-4 CASSFRASDYNEQFF
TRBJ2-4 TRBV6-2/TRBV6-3 CASRETGLAARLEQYF
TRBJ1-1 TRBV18 CASSPDSPKAAFF
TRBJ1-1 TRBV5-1 CASSLGTGGLNTEAFF
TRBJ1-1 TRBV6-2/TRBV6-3 CASSYRGLVNTEAFF
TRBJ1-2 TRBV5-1 CASSRDPGYGYTF
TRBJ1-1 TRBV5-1 CASSLDRSNTEAFF
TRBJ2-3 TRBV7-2 CASSLVGPTDTQYF
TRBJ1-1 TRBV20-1 CSAENNKGLSEAFF
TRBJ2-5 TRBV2 CAAWGELETQYF
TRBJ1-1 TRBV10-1 CASSAAQRAIPSEAFF
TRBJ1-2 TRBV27 CASSLARDYGYTF
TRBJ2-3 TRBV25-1 CASSVILGGDGDTQYF
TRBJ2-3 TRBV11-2 CASSFDLSPVTDTQYF
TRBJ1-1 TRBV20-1 CSARGTGRIDGGTEAFF
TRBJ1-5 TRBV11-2 CANSLARLQPQHF
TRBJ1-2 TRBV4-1 CASSPVPGQGNYGYTF
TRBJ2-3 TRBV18 CASSRGTAFTDTQYF
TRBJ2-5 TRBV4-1 CASSQGLAGGGETQYF
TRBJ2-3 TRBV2 CASRRSFYRGDTQYF
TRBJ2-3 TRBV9 CASSPRDCITDTQYF
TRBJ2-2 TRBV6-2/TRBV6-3 CASSRPPTSGAANTGELFF
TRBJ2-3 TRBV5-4 CASSLAGSDTQYF
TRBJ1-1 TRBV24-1 CATSGRTSTIRFF
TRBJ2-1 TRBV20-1 CSARMALAGAYNEQFF
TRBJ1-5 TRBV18 CASSPSTDRAQHF
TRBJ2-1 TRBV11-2 CASSSLSGSYNEQFF
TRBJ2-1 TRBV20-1 CSARDTKRGGHNEQFF
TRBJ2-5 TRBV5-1 CASSLAGRTPETQYF
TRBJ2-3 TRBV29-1 CSVEGPSVLAGASTDTQYF
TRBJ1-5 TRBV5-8 CASSPQLGKISNQPQHF
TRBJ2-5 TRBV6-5 CASSSYRVLARETQYF
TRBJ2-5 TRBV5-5 CASSDDSQETQYF
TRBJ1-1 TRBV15 CATSSQLKGAGRTEAFF